This T cell receptor (beta chain) appears in the sequencing data of a study of shared clonotypes between healthy human individuals. Naivety among CD8 cells was defined by CD45RO negativity and positive CCR7 selection, thereby excluding terminally differentiated effector memory CD45RA+ cells. TCRdb keeps only in-frame clones here, not all; method: immunoSEQ multiplex PCR. Seen here are approximately 2,200,000 clones, about 92% observed once, and the top ten hold more than 1.5%. Germline CDR1 and CDR2: SGDLS and YYNGEE. Trimming cost V 2 bases and J 0 bases; bases outside gene matches: 5. The CDR3 runs to 16 residues.

This TCR came from a young man in good health. Some clones in this sample may be carry-over from other donors' samples. The chain couples TRBV9 to TRBJ2-3, with 8 bases aligning to TRBD1. Material for sequencing was naive CD8+ T cells from PBMCs. CDR3 DNA sequence: TGTGCCAGCAGCGTCCTCCAGGGGGCGAGCACAGATACGCAGTATTTT. Translating it yields CASSVLQGASTDTQYF.